Below, 25 T cell receptor beta chains from the same sample are listed, as sequenced in a study of shared clonotypes between healthy human individuals. Here immunoSEQ multiplex PCR was the method, and the copy in TCRdb shows in-frame clones only, minus some. The sample records some 1.4 million clones, around 97% being singletons. The sample taken for sequencing was naive CD4+ T cells sorted from blood. Subset indicated: CD45RA+ positively selected. These receptors were obtained from a man aged 25-45 years in good health.

V is TRBV30 and J is TRBJ2-5, with D unresolved. Trimming pared 2 bases from V and 2 bases from J, leaving 9 bases between. This CDR3 region has 13 residues. The germline gives CDR1 GTSNPN, CDR2 SVGIG (reference sequence). Here the CDR3 DNA reads TGTGCCTGGAGTCCGATAGGTCAAGAGACCCAGTACTTC. Its translation: CAWSPIGQETQYF.

As concerns this clone: Other DNA sequences in the same sample also yield this CDR3. The genes are TRBV5-1 and TRBJ2-1, with 10 bases aligning to TRBD2. J was trimmed by 7 bases and V by 0 bases; bases with no gene match: 4. This CDR3 comprises 15 residues. The germline V gene encodes CDR1 SGHRS and CDR2 YFSETQ. CDR3 loop: CASSLELAGGNEQFF. The CDR3 DNA is TGCGCCAGCAGCTTGGAGTTAGCGGGAGGAAATGAGCAGTTCTTC.

This clone was recorded once. The chain is built from TRBV28 and TRBJ2-6, with no clear D. Deletions cut 1 base from V and 0 bases from J, with 7 bases between. The CDR3 sequence is 16 residues long. CDR1 and CDR2 from the germline V gene are MDHEN and SYDVKM. The CDR3 is CASSLLPNSGANVLTF. The CDR3 nucleotides are TGTGCCAGCAGTTTATTACCGAACTCTGGGGCCAACGTCCTGACTTTC.

This sequence joins TRBV28 and TRBJ2-3; 8 bases fit TRBD2. J gave up 3 bases and V 7 bases, and 9 bases lay outside the gene matches. This CDR3 is 15 amino acids long. Germline CDR1 MDHEN, CDR2 SYDVKM. CDR3 coding DNA: TGTGCCAGCATATATAGCGGGAAGGGGACAGATACGCAGTATTTT. This translates into CASIYSGKGTDTQYF.

Worth noting for this clone: Within the sample, other DNA sequences also encode this same CDR3. V and J are TRBV6-1 and TRBJ1-2; D not resolved. The length of the CDR3 is 14 residues. Germline CDR1 is MNHNS and CDR2 is SASEGT. V dropped 1 base and J dropped 0 bases, with 6 bases sitting between them. CDR3 amino acids: CASSEGGANYGYTF. The DNA for the CDR3 is TGTGCCAGCAGTGAAGGGGGTGCTAACTATGGCTACACCTTC.

This clone showed up just a few times. The V call is TRBV2, the J call TRBJ1-1; possible D gene TRBD1, 5 bases. CDR1 is SNHLY and CDR2 is FYNNEI in the germline V gene. The V end lost 4 bases, the J end lost 5 bases, and 14 bases lay between the germline ends. The CDR3 runs 14 residues. The CDR3 reads CASSGVAGRTEAFF. The CDR3 nucleotides read TGTGCCAGCAGTGGCGTAGCAGGGAGGACTGAAGCTTTCTTT.

The gene calls are TRBV19 and TRBJ1-1; D perhaps matches TRBD1 (5 bases). This CDR3 comprises 12 residues. The germline V and J ends were trimmed by 6 bases and 7 bases, with 12 bases remaining between them. Germline lookup yields CDR1 LNHDA and CDR2 SQIVND (reference sequence). CDR3 in DNA: TGTGCCAGTAGCCTGACAGCCTTTGAAGCTTTCTTT. The encoded protein is CASSLTAFEAFF.

This chain connects TRBV9 to TRBJ2-2; TRBD1 aligns across 9 bases. This CDR3 contains 14 residues. V dropped 4 bases and J dropped 4; count of bases not matched to a gene: 2. Germline CDR1 reads SGDLS; CDR2 reads YYNGEE. DNA for the CDR3: TGTGCCAGCAGCCAGACAGGGGGCACCGGGGAGCTGTTTTTT. Its protein product is CASSQTGGTGELFF. Looking up the rest from reference TRBV9 and TRBJ2-2 gives the full variable domain: DSGVTQTPKHLITATGQRVTLRCSPRSGDLSVYWYQQSLDQGLQFLIQYYNGEERAKGNILERFSAQQFPDLHSELNLSSLELGDSALYFCASSQTGGTGELFFGEGSRLTVL.

This rearrangement joins TRBV2 to TRBJ2-3; 8 bases map to TRBD1. Trimming took 2 bases from V and 4 from J; bases not matched to a gene: 14. This CDR3 is built from 18 residues. The germline gives CDR1 SNHLY, CDR2 FYNNEI. The CDR3 spells CASSERFGQGGASDTQYF. In DNA, the CDR3 is TGTGCCAGCAGTGAAAGGTTCGGACAGGGCGGCGCATCAGATACGCAGTATTTT.

On this clone itself: Other DNA sequences from this sample encode an identical CDR3 as well. The J gene is TRBJ2-5, the V gene TRBV7-6; 11 bases match TRBD1. V lost 1 base to trimming and J lost 4 bases; unmatched junction nucleotides: 2. The CDR3 totals 15 residues. Germline CDR1 and CDR2: SGHVS and FNYEAQ. The CDR3 nucleotides read TGTGCCAGCAGCTTAGGGACAGGGGGCGGAGAGACCCAGTACTTC. This encodes CASSLGTGGGETQYF. Full variable domain (missing parts from reference TRBV7-6 and TRBJ2-5): GAGVSQSPRYKVTKRGQDVALRCDPISGHVSLYWYRQALGQGPEFLTYFNYEAQQDKSGLPNDRFSAERPEGSISTLTIQRTEQRDSAMYRCASSLGTGGGETQYFGPGTRLLVL.

The sample holds one count of this clone. The chain couples TRBV5-1 to TRBJ2-3, with 16 bases fitting TRBD2. The V and J ends lost 0 bases and 5 bases, in that order; junction bases with no gene match: 3. This CDR3 contains 17 residues. CDR1 is SGHRS and CDR2 is YFSETQ in the germline V gene. The CDR3 DNA sequence: TGCGCCAGCAGCTTGGCGGGACTAGCGGGAGGGGGAGATACGCAGTATTTT. It codes for CASSLAGLAGGGDTQYF.

V and J are TRBV14 and TRBJ2-2; D uncertain. Germline CDR1 is SGHDN and CDR2 is FVKESK. Trimming took 4 bases from V and 4 from J, leaving 13 bases between them. The CDR3 runs 15 residues. Here the CDR3 reads CASSLRRRGTGELFF. CDR3 sequence (DNA): TGTGCCAGCAGCCTGCGCAGGCGTGGCACCGGGGAGCTGTTTTTT.

The genes are TRBV5-4 and TRBJ1-4; D uncertain. V lost 1 base to trimming and J lost 8 bases, with 9 bases between them. Germline V lookup: CDR1 SGHNT, CDR2 YYREEE (reference sequence). The CDR3 loop spans 13 amino acids. The CDR3 loop is CASSLWQAEKLFF. For the CDR3, the DNA is TGTGCCAGCAGCTTGTGGCAGGCGGAAAAACTGTTTTTT.

J is TRBJ1-2 and V is TRBV28, with D unresolved. Germline V CDR1 and CDR2: MDHEN, SYDVKM. Trimming took 5 bases from V and 4 from J, leaving 14 bases between them. The CDR3 has 14 residues. CDR3 bases: TGTGCCAGCAGTCGACCTGGTTCAGCCTATGGCTACACCTTC. Amino acids: CASSRPGSAYGYTF.

The V call is TRBV20-1, the J call TRBJ2-1; D is undetermined. Between the trimmed V and J ends, which lost 8 bases and 9 bases, there was a span of 5 bases. This CDR3 region has 8 residues. The germline CDR1 and CDR2 sequences are DFQATT and SNEGSKA (reference sequence). CDR3 in DNA: TGCAGTCCGAGTGAGCAGTTCTTC. As protein: CSPSEQFF.

CDR3 sequence (DNA): TGTGCCAGCAGCGGAGAACTAGCGGGGAGCTCCTACAATGAGCAGTTCTTC. Translating it yields CASSGELAGSSYNEQFF. The rearrangement links TRBV9 to TRBJ2-1; 10 bases map to TRBD2. With V trimmed by 3 bases and J by 0 bases, 6 bases remained unmatched. The CDR3 sequence is 17 residues long. Germline CDR1 and CDR2: SGDLS and YYNGEE.

This chain uses TRBV14 with TRBJ2-1; the match to TRBD2 covers 7 bases. CDR3 length equals 17 residues. Germline V lookup: CDR1 SGHDN, CDR2 FVKESK. The V gene end was trimmed by 0 bases and the J gene end by 9 bases; junction bases not matched to a gene: 14. CDR3 nucleotide sequence: TGTGCCAGCAGCCAAGATGATAGGAGAAGCGGGAATGCTGAGCAGTTCTTC. This gives the protein CASSQDDRRSGNAEQFF.

The CDR3 DNA sequence: TGTGCCAGCAGCAATGGACAGCGCCAAGAGACCCAGTACTTC. It specifies CASSNGQRQETQYF. The chain has TRBV5-4 and TRBJ2-5, with D perhaps TRBD1 (6 bases). Germline CDR1 and CDR2: SGHNT and YYREEE (reference sequence). V shed 4 bases and J shed 1 base, with 11 bases lying between them. This CDR3 comprises 14 residues.

As regards this clone: The sample has other DNA sequences that encode this CDR3 too. The rearrangement joins TRBV5-4 to TRBJ2-7, with unresolved D. Germline loops: CDR1 SGHNT, CDR2 YYREEE (reference sequence). V lost 2 bases and J lost 6, with 9 bases in between. The CDR3 runs 12 residues. The CDR3 nucleotides are TGTGCCAGCAGCTTAGATTCGGGCGAGCAGTACTTC. Encoded protein: CASSLDSGEQYF.

V usage is TRBV18 and J usage is TRBJ2-3, with a weak D call TRBD2 (6 bases). The CDR3 has 15 amino acids. V was trimmed by 3 bases and J by 3 bases, leaving 13 bases between them. Germline CDR1 and CDR2: KGHSH and LQKENI. The CDR3 DNA reads as TGTGCCAGCTCACCGCGGGGCCTAGGTACAGATACGCAGTATTTT. It translates to CASSPRGLGTDTQYF.

This clone was seen just once. V gene TRBV11-2 combines with J gene TRBJ1-5; D possibly corresponds to TRBD1 (6 bases). CDR3 length: 15 amino acids. Trimming stripped 4 bases from V and 4 bases from J, with 14 bases between. Germline loops: CDR1 SGHAT, CDR2 FQNNGV. The CDR3, as DNA: TGTGCCAGCAGCTCCGGGACAAAGGAAAATCAGCCCCAGCATTTT. Protein sequence: CASSSGTKENQPQHF.

The J gene is TRBJ2-7, the V gene TRBV25-1; D gene ambiguous. Germline CDR1 and CDR2: MGHDK and SYGVNS. V was shortened by 5 bases and J by 4 bases, with 9 bases between the two germline ends. This CDR3 comprises 12 residues. The CDR3 protein is CASSRVIYEQYF. The CDR3 nucleotides are TGTGCCAGCAGTCGTGTGATTTACGAGCAGTACTTC.

This clone was seen just once. V usage is TRBV11-1 and J usage is TRBJ1-2; 7 bases agree with TRBD1. Germline trimming cut 5 bases from V and 4 bases from J; bases unmatched to any gene: 13. CDR1 SGHAT and CDR2 FQDESV come from the germline V gene (reference sequence). The CDR3 sequence is 16 residues long. The CDR3 loop is CASSTRTGLMGYGYTF. As DNA, the CDR3 is TGTGCCAGCAGCACGCGGACAGGACTGATGGGCTATGGCTACACCTTC. The full variable domain, with the rest looked up from reference TRBV11-1 and TRBJ1-2, is EAEVAQSPRYKITEKSQAVAFWCDPISGHATLYWYRQILGQGPELLVQFQDESVVDDSQLPKDRFSAERLKGVDSTLKIQPAELGDSAMYLCASSTRTGLMGYGYTFGSGTRLTVV.

The chain has TRBV7-9 and TRBJ2-4; TRBD2 agrees at 7 bases. With V trimmed by 5 bases and J by 9 bases, 13 bases remained unmatched. CDR3 size: 15 residues. In germline, CDR1 is SEHNR, CDR2 FQNEAQ (reference sequence). The DNA for the CDR3 is TGTGCCAGCAGCCCGGGACTATCGTACAGGAGCATTCAGTACTTC. This codes for CASSPGLSYRSIQYF. The full variable domain, rest sourced from reference TRBV7-9 and TRBJ2-4, is DTGVSQNPRHKITKRGQNVTFRCDPISEHNRLYWYRQTLGQGPEFLTYFQNEAQLEKSRLLSDRFSAERPKGSFSTLEIQRTEQGDSAMYLCASSPGLSYRSIQYFGAGTRLSVL.

On this clone itself: Distinct nucleotide sequences in the sample also encode this CDR3. The rearrangement uses TRBV18 and TRBJ2-5, with 9 bases matching TRBD2. The CDR3 is made up of 14 amino acids. The germline CDR1 and CDR2 sequences are KGHSH and LQKENI. V gave up 6 bases and J gave up 3 bases; unmatched junction bases: 5. Here the CDR3 reads CASSPLAGKETQYF. CDR3 coding DNA: TGTGCCAGCTCTCCGCTAGCGGGAAAAGAGACCCAGTACTTC.